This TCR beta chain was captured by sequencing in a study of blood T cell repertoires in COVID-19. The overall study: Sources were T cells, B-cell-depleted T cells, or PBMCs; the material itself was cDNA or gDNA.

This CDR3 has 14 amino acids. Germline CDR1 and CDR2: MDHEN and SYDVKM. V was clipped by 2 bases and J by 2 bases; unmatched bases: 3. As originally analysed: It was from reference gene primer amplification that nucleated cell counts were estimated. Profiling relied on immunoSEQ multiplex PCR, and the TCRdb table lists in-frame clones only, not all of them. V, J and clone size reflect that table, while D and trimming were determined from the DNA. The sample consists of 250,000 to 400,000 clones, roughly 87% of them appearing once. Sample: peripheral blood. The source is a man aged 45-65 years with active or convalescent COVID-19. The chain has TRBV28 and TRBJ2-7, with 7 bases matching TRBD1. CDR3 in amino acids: CASSLPQGAYEQYF. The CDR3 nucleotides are TGTGCCAGCAGTTTACCGCAGGGGGCCTACGAGCAGTACTTC.